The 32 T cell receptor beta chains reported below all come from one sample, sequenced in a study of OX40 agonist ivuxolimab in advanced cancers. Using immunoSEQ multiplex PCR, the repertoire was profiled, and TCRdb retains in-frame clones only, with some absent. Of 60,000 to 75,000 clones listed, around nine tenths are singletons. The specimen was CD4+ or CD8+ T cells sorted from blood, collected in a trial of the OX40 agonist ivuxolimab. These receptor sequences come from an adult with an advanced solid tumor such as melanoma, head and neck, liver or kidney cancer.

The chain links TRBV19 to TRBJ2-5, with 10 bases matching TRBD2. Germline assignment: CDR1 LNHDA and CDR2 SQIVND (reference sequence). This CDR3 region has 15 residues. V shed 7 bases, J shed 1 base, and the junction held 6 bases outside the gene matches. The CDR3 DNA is TGTGCCAGTAACGATCGGACTAGCGGCCAAGAGACCCAGTACTTC. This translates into CASNDRTSGQETQYF.

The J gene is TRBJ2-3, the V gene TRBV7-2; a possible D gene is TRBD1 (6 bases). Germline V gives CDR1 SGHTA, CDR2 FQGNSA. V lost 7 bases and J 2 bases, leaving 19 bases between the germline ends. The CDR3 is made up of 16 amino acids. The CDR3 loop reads CASKGVGQRVTDTQYF. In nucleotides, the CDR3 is TGTGCCAGCAAAGGAGTAGGACAGCGAGTCACAGATACGCAGTATTTT.

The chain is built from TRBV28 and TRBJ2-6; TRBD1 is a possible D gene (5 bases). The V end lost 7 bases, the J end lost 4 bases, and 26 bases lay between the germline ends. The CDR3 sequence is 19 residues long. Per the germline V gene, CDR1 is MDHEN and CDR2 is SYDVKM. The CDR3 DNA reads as TGTGCCAGCACCCGATTAGGGGCCGGACGATCGGCAGGGGCCAACGTCCTGACTTTC. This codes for CASTRLGAGRSAGANVLTF.

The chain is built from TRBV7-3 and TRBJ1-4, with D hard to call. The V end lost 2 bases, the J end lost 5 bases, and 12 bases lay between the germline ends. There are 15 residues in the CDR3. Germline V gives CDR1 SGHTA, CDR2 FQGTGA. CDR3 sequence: CASSLFPARNEKLFF. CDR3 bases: TGTGCCAGCAGCTTATTTCCCGCCAGGAATGAAAAACTGTTTTTT.

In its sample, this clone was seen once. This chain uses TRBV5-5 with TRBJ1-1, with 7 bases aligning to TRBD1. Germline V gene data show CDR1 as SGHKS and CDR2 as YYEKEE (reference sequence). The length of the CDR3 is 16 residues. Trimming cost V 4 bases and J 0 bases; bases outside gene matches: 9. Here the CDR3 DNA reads TGTGCCAGCAGCCCCCAGCCCGGGACAGTGAACACTGAAGCTTTCTTT. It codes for CASSPQPGTVNTEAFF.

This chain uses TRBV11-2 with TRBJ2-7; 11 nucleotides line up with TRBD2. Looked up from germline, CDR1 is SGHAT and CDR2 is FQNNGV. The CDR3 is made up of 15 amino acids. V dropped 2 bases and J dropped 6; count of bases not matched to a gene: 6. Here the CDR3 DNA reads TGTGCCAGCAGCTTACTGACTAGCGGGACCTCCGAGCAGTACTTC. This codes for CASSLLTSGTSEQYF.

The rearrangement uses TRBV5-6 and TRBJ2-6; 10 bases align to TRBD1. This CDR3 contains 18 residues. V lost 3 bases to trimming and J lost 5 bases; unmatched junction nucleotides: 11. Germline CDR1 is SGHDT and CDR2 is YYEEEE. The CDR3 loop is CASSWRGQGGIRANVLTF. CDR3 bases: TGTGCCAGCAGCTGGCGCGGACAGGGGGGCATTAGGGCCAACGTCCTGACTTTC.

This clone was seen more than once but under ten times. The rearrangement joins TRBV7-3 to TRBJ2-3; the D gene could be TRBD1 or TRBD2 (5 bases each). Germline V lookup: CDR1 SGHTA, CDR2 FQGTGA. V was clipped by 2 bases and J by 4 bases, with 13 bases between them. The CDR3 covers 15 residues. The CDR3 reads CASSLYGEGADTQYF. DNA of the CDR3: TGTGCCAGCAGCTTATACGGGGAAGGGGCAGATACGCAGTATTTT.

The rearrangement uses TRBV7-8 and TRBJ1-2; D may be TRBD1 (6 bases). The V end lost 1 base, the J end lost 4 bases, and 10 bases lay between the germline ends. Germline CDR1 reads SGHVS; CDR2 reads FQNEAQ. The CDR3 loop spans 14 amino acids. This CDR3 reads CASSLDGGSYGYTF. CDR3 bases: TGTGCCAGCAGCTTAGATGGGGGCAGCTATGGCTACACCTTC.

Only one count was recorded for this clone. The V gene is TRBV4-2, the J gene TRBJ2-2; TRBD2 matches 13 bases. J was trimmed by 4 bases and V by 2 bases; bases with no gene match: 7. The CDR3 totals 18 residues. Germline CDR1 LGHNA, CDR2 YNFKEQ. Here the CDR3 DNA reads TGTGCCAGCAGCCAACCCCCGGGACTAGCGGGATTCACCGGGGAGCTGTTTTTT. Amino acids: CASSQPPGLAGFTGELFF.

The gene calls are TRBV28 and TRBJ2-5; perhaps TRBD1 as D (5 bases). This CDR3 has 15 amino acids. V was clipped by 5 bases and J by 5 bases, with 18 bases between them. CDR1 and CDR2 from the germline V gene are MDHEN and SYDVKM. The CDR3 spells CASSPRGQGAETQYF. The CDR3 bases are TGTGCCAGCAGTCCTCGTGGGCAGGGTGCGGAGACCCAGTACTTC.

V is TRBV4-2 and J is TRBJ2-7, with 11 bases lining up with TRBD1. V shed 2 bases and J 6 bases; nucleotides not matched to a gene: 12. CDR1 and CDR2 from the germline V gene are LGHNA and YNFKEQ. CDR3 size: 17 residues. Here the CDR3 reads CASSQPPGRTGGREQYF. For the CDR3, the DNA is TGTGCCAGCAGCCAACCCCCTGGTAGGACAGGGGGCCGCGAGCAGTACTTC.

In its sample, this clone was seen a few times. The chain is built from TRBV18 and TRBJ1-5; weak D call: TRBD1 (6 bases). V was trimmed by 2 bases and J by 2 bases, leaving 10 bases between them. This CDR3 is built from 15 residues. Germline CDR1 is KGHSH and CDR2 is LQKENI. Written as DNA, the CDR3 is TGTGCCAGCTCACCAGGACAGCCACGCAATCAGCCCCAGCATTTT. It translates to CASSPGQPRNQPQHF.

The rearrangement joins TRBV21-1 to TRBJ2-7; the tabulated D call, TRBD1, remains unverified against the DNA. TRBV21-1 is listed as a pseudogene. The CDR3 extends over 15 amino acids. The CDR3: CASSKWTGHSYEQYF. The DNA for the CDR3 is TGTGCCAGCAGCAAATGGACAGGGCACTCCTACGAGCAGTACTTC.

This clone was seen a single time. CDR3 bases: TGTGCCAGCACACGGACTGATGGCTACACCTTC. Protein product: CASTRTDGYTF. The gene calls are TRBV7-9 and TRBJ1-2; D ambiguous. CDR3 length: 11 residues. V shed 7 bases and J shed 6 bases, with 9 bases lying between them. Germline-derived CDR1 and CDR2 are SEHNR and FQNEAQ (reference sequence).

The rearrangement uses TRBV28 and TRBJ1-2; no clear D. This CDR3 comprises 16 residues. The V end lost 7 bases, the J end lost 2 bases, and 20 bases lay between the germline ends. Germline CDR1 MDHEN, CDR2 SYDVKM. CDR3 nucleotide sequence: TGTGCCAGCACCTCCCCGGCCCTCAATCGCAACTATGGCTACACCTTC. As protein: CASTSPALNRNYGYTF.

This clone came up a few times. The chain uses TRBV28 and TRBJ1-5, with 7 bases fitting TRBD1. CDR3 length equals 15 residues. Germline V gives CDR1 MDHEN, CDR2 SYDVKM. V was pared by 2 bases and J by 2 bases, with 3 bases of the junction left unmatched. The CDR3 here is CASSLTGDGNQPQHF. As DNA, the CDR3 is TGTGCCAGCAGTTTAACAGGGGATGGCAATCAGCCCCAGCATTTT.

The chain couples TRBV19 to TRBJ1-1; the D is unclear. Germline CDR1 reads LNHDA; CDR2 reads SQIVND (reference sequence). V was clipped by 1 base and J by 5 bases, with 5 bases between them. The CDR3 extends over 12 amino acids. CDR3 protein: CASSIVRTEAFF. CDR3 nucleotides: TGTGCCAGTAGTATAGTTCGGACTGAAGCTTTCTTT.

The CDR3 spells CAWSRDKGEKLFF. CDR3 DNA sequence: TGTGCCTGGAGTCGGGACAAGGGGGAAAAACTGTTTTTT. The chain combines TRBV30 with TRBJ1-4, with D tentatively TRBD1 (6 bases). Germline V gives CDR1 GTSNPN, CDR2 SVGIG (reference sequence). This CDR3 region has 13 residues. V was clipped by 2 bases and J by 8 bases, with 12 bases between them. Full variable domain (rest looked up from reference TRBV30 and TRBJ1-4): SQTIHQWPATLVQPVGSPLSLECTVEGTSNPNLYWYRQAAGRGLQLLFYSVGIGQISSEVPQNLSASRPQDRQFILSSKKLLLSDSGFYLCAWSRDKGEKLFFGSGTQLSVL.

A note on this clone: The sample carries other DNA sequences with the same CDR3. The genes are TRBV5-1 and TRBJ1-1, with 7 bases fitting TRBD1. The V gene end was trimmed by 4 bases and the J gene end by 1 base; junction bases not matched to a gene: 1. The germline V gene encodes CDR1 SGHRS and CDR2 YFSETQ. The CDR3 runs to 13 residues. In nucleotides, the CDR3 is TGCGCCAGCAGCCGGACAGGGAACACTGAAGCTTTCTTT. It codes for CASSRTGNTEAFF.

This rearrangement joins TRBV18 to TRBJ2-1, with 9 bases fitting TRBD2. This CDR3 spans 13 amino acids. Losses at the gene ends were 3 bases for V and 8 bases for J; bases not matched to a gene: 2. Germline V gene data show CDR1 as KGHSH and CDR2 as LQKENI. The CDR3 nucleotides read TGTGCCAGCTCACCTTTAGCGGGAGATGAGCAGTTCTTC. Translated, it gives CASSPLAGDEQFF.

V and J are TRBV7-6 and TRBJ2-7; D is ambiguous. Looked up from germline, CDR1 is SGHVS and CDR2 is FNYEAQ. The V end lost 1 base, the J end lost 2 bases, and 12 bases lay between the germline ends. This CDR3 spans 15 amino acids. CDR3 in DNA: TGTGCCAGCAGCTTAGGTTTAGAGAACACCTACGAGCAGTACTTC. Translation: CASSLGLENTYEQYF.

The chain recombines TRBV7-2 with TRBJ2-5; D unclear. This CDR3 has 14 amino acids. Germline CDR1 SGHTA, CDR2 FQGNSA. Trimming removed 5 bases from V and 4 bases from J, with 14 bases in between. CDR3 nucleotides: TGTGCCAGCAGCCCTATGCACAGCTCAGAGACCCAGTACTTC. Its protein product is CASSPMHSSETQYF.

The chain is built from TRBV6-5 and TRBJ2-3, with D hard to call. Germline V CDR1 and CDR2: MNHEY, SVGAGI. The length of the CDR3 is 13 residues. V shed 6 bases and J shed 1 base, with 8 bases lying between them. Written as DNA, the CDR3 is TGTGCCAGCAGATCCCTGGGCACAGATACGCAGTATTTT. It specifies CASRSLGTDTQYF.

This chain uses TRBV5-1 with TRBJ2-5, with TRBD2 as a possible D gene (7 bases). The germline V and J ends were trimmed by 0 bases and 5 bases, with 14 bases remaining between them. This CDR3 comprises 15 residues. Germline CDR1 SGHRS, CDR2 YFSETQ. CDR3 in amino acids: CASSLAGGRGETQYF. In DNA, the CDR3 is TGCGCCAGCAGCTTGGCCGGGGGGCGGGGGGAGACCCAGTACTTC.

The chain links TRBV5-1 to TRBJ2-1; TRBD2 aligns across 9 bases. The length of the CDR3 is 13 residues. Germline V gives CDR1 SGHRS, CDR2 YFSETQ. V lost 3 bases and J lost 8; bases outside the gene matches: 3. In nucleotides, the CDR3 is TGCGCCAGCAGCTCCCTAGCGGGATATGAGCAGTTCTTC. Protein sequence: CASSSLAGYEQFF.

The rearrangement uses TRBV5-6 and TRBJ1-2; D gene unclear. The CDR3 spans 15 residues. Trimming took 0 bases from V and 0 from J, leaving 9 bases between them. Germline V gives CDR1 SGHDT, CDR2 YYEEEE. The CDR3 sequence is CASSLVAGANYGYTF. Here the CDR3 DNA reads TGTGCCAGCAGCTTGGTAGCGGGAGCTAACTATGGCTACACCTTC.

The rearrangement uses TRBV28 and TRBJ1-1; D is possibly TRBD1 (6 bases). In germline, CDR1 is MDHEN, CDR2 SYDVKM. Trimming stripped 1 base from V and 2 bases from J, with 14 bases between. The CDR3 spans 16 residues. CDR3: CASSLSPDRPNTEAFF. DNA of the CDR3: TGTGCCAGCAGTTTATCCCCCGACAGGCCCAACACTGAAGCTTTCTTT.

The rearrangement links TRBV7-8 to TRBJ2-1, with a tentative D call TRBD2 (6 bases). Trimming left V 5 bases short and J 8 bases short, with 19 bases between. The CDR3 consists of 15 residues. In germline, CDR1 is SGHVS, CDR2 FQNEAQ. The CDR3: CASSPGPGEVDEQFF. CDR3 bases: TGTGCCAGCAGCCCTGGCCCGGGAGAAGTGGATGAGCAGTTCTTC.

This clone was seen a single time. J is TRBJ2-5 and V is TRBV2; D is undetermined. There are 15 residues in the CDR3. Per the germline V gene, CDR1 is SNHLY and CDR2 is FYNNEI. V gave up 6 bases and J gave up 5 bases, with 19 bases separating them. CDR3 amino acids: CASSLEGPPLETQYF. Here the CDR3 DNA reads TGTGCCAGCAGCCTTGAAGGGCCCCCCCTCGAGACCCAGTACTTC.

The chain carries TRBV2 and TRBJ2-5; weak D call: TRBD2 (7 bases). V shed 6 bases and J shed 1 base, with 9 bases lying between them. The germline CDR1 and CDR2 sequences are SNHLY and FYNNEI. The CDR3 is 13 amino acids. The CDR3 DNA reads TGTGCCAGCAGAGGGGGGGGCCAAGAGACCCAGTACTTC. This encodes CASRGGGQETQYF. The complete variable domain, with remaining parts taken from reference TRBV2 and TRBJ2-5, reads EPEVTQTPSHQVTQMGQEVILRCVPISNHLYFYWYRQILGQKVEFLVSFYNNEISEKSEIFDDQFSVERPDGSNFTLKIRSTKLEDSAMYFCASRGGGQETQYFGPGTRLLVL.

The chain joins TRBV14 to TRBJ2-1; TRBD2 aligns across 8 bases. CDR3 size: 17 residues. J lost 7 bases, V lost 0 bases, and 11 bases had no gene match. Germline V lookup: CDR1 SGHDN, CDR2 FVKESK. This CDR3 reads CASSQETGGPVVNEQFF. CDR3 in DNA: TGTGCCAGCAGCCAAGAGACGGGAGGGCCCGTAGTAAATGAGCAGTTCTTC.